The source of this T cell receptor (beta chain) is a study of molecular identifiers for immune sequencing clone quantification. In the case of this clonotype: A much larger clone lies a single base off, so this may be a read error.

The V gene's germline CDR1 is SGHTA and CDR2 FQGNSA. The V end was cut by 7 bases, the J end by 12 bases, with 7 bases between. The CDR3 is 9 amino acids. One entry per CDR3 protein, called by TCRdb with MiXCR from the PCR reads. The sample lists some 320,000 distinct CDR3 sequences, 24% occurring once. The V gene is TRBV7-2, the J gene TRBJ2-1; D remains ambiguous. The sequenced sample was naive CD8+ T cells from blood, with Jurkat cell RNA spiked in. Specified subset: FACS-sorted CD8+CD4-CCR7+CD45RA+ naive T cells. This clonotype was sampled from a human donor in good health. Some libraries in this study had Jurkat cell RNA spiked in. CDR3 in amino acids: CASTPWQFF. CDR3 nucleotides: TGTGCCAGCACCCCCTGGCAGTTCTTC.